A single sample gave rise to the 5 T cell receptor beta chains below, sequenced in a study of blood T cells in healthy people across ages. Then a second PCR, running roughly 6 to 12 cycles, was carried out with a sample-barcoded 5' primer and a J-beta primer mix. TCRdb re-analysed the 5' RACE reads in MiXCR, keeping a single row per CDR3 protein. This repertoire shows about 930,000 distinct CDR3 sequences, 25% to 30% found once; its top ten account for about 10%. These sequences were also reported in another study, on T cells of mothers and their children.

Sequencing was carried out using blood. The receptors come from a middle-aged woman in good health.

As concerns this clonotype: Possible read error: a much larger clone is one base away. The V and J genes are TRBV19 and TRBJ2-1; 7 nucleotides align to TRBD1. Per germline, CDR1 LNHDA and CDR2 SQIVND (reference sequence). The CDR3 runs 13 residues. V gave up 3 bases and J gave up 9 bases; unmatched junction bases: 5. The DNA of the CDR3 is TGTGCCAGTAGTATCAGGGGGAGCACTGAGCAGTTCTTC. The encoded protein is CASSIRGSTEQFF.

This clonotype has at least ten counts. CDR3 coding DNA: TGTGCCAGCAGCCTGGGATTTACCACTGAAGCTTTCTTT. Translation: CASSLGFTTEAFF. The chain employs TRBV28 and TRBJ1-1; D uncertain. V lost 6 bases, J lost 4 bases, and 12 bases lay in between. The germline V gene encodes CDR1 MDHEN and CDR2 SYDVKM. CDR3 length: 13 amino acids.

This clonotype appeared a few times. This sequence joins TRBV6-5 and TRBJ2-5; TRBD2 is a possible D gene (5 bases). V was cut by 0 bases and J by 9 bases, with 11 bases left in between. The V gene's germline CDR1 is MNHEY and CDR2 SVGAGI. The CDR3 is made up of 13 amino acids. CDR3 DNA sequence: TGTGCCAGCAGTTACTCGAGGGTCCAGGCCCAGTACTTC. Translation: CASSYSRVQAQYF.

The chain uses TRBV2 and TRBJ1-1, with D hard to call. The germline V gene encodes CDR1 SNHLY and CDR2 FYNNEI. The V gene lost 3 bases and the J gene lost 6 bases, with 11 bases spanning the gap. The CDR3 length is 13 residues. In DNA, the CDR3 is TGTGCCAGCAGTGATCCCTGGGGAGCTGAAGCTTTCTTT. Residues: CASSDPWGAEAFF.

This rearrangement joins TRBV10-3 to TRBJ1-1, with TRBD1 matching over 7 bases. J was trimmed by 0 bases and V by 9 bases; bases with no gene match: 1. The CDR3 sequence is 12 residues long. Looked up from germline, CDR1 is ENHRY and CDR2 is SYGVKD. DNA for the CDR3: TGTGCCATTCAGGGGGTGAACACTGAAGCTTTCTTT. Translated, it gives CAIQGVNTEAFF.